This T cell receptor beta chain was retrieved from a study of cytomegalovirus exposure and HLA in healthy donors. Study-wide context: In an earlier analysis, 90 million to 120 million unique TCR beta sequences were found from some 200 million T cells. Study-wide results and limits: Analysis performed later found 15,000 or so TCR beta sequences associated with HLA alleles at 0.05 false discovery rate. Follow-up analysis later connected one missense variant in DCLRE1C with trimming of TCR beta V- and J-genes.

Primers: 60 Vbeta forward and 13 Jbeta reverse. The protocol was immunoSEQ multiplex PCR, while the TCRdb copy is restricted to in-frame clones and leaves out a portion. The sample includes roughly 130,000 clones, 66% of them seen just once. A note on this clone: Its target is unknown.

This TCR was recovered from a woman in her sixties in good health and CMV-seronegative. Input material: PBMCs.

CDR3 in DNA: TGCGCCAGCAGCCAAGAATGGCAGGGAAGGAACGAGCAGTACTTC. This sequence encodes CASSQEWQGRNEQYF. The V call is TRBV4-3, the J call TRBJ2-7, with D possibly being TRBD1 (5 bases). Deletions cut 0 bases from V and 5 bases from J, with 14 bases between. Per the germline V gene, CDR1 is LGHNA and CDR2 is YSLEER. The CDR3 sequence is 15 residues long.